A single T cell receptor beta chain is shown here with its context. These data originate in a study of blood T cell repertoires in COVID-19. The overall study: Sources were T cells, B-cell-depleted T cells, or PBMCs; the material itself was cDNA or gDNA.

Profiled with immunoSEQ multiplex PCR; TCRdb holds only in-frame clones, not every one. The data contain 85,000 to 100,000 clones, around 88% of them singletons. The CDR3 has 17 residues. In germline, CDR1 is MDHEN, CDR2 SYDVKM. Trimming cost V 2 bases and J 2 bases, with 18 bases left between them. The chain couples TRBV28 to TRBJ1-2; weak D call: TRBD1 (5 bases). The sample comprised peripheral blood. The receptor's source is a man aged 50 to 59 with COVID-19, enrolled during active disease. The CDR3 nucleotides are TGTGCCAGCAGTTTAGGGAAGGGGCCGACGAAGAACTATGGCTACACCTTC. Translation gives CASSLGKGPTKNYGYTF.